A single sample gave rise to the 25 T cell receptor beta chains below, sequenced in a study of blood T cell repertoires in COVID-19. Repertoires were generated with immunoSEQ multiplex PCR, while TCRdb's copy carries only in-frame clones and drops some. Among under 200,000 clones listed, roughly 84% were seen once. The specimen was peripheral blood. Every receptor here comes from a human donor with acute or convalescent COVID-19. The donor label of this sample is uncertain.

The chain carries TRBV5-1 and TRBJ2-7, with 8 bases matching TRBD1. This CDR3 region has 16 residues. Germline V gene data show CDR1 as SGHRS and CDR2 as YFSETQ. With 0 bases clipped from V and 3 bases from J, the junction kept 8 bases outside the gene matches. The CDR3 reads CASSLAVGRGLYEQYF. The CDR3 DNA is TGCGCCAGCAGCTTGGCCGTTGGCAGGGGGCTCTACGAGCAGTACTTC.

The chain's CDR3 is CASSLEGGSSHEQFF. CDR3 coding DNA: TGTGCCAGCAGTTTAGAGGGAGGAAGTAGCCATGAGCAGTTCTTC. The chain recombines TRBV27 with TRBJ2-1; a weak D match, TRBD2 (6 bases). The CDR3 is made up of 15 amino acids. Trimming shortened V by 2 bases and J by 8 bases, and 16 bases separated the two germline ends. Germline V gives CDR1 MNHEY, CDR2 SMNVEV (reference sequence).

This sequence joins TRBV5-1 and TRBJ2-1; D uncertain. V lost 8 bases and J lost 7, with 7 bases in between. CDR1 and CDR2 from the germline V gene are SGHRS and YFSETQ. This CDR3 region has 10 residues. Here the CDR3 reads CARRRNEQFF. The CDR3 coding sequence is TGCGCCAGGCGAAGAAATGAGCAGTTCTTC.

The chain combines TRBV5-1 with TRBJ1-2; 8 nucleotides line up with TRBD1. CDR1 and CDR2 from the germline V gene are SGHRS and YFSETQ. V shed 0 bases, J shed 4 bases, and the junction held 2 bases outside the gene matches. There are 14 residues in the CDR3. CDR3 loop: CASSLADRVYGYTF. The CDR3 DNA reads as TGCGCCAGCAGCTTGGCGGACAGGGTCTATGGCTACACCTTC.

The chain combines TRBV19 with TRBJ2-1, with 10 nucleotides matching TRBD1. CDR1 is LNHDA and CDR2 is SQIVND in the germline V gene (reference sequence). V dropped 1 base and J dropped 2; count of bases not matched to a gene: 2. The CDR3 contains 16 residues. CDR3 amino acids: CASSIAGQGTYNEQFF. DNA for the CDR3: TGTGCCAGTAGTATAGCGGGACAGGGGACCTACAATGAGCAGTTCTTC.

V and J are TRBV29-1 and TRBJ2-7; D is perhaps TRBD1 (6 bases). The germline V gene encodes CDR1 SQVTM and CDR2 ANQGSEA. Trimming left V 6 bases short and J 6 bases short, with 15 bases between. The CDR3 length is 12 residues. The CDR3: CSVDDRPREQYF. CDR3 nucleotides: TGCAGCGTCGACGACAGGCCACGCGAGCAGTACTTC.

In its sample, this clone was seen once. The J gene is TRBJ2-3, the V gene TRBV2, with 7 positions matching TRBD2. J lost 5 bases, V lost 2 bases, and 7 bases had no gene match. CDR3 length equals 15 residues. The V gene's germline CDR1 is SNHLY and CDR2 FYNNEI. This chain's CDR3 is CASSEREGTEDTQYF. The DNA of the CDR3 is TGTGCCAGCAGTGAAAGGGAGGGAACGGAAGATACGCAGTATTTT.

The chain joins TRBV19 to TRBJ2-3, with a tentative D call TRBD1 (6 bases). Germline CDR1 LNHDA, CDR2 SQIVND (reference sequence). This CDR3 contains 16 residues. V lost 0 bases to trimming and J lost 1 base, with 11 bases between them. CDR3 loop: CASSIDRDIGTDTQYF. DNA for the CDR3: TGTGCCAGTAGTATAGACAGGGACATTGGCACAGATACGCAGTATTTT.

The chain links TRBV27 to TRBJ2-7, with a possible D match to TRBD2 (5 bases). The CDR3 has 13 amino acids. Trimming cost V 7 bases and J 4 bases, with 14 bases left between them. CDR1 is MNHEY and CDR2 is SMNVEV in the germline V gene (reference sequence). CDR3 coding DNA: TGTGCCAGCACAGGAGGCTCCCCTTACGAGCAGTACTTC. This encodes CASTGGSPYEQYF.

V gene TRBV2 combines with J gene TRBJ2-3, with TRBD2 matching 8 bases. Unmatched junction bases numbered 6, after V lost 7 bases and J lost 0 bases. CDR1 is SNHLY, CDR2 FYNNEI, per germline. The CDR3 extends over 15 amino acids. In DNA form, the CDR3 reads TGTGCCAGCACCTTTAGCGGGACTAGCACAGATACGCAGTATTTT. Translated: CASTFSGTSTDTQYF. Full variable domain (remainder filled in from reference TRBV2 and TRBJ2-3): EPEVTQTPSHQVTQMGQEVILRCVPISNHLYFYWYRQILGQKVEFLVSFYNNEISEKSEIFDDQFSVERPDGSNFTLKIRSTKLEDSAMYFCASTFSGTSTDTQYFGPGTRLTVL.

V and J are TRBV18 and TRBJ2-4, with TRBD2 as a possible D gene (7 bases). Between the trimmed V and J ends, which lost 2 bases and 8 bases, there was a span of 13 bases. The CDR3 has 14 residues. Germline V gene lookup returns CDR1 KGHSH and CDR2 LQKENI. The CDR3 DNA reads as TGTGCCAGCTCACCAGTGCGGGGGCTAGACATTCAGTACTTC. Its translation: CASSPVRGLDIQYF.

In its sample, this clone was seen once. This chain links TRBV7-9 with TRBJ2-5, with D possibly being TRBD1 (5 bases). V was trimmed by 0 bases and J by 5 bases, leaving 13 bases between them. Looked up from germline, CDR1 is SEHNR and CDR2 is FQNEAQ (reference sequence). The CDR3 extends over 15 amino acids. DNA of the CDR3: TGTGCCAGCAGCTTAGCGTCTCCCTCAGGGGAGACCCAGTACTTC. Protein product: CASSLASPSGETQYF.

V is TRBV19 and J is TRBJ1-1, with 9 bases aligning to TRBD1. V lost 4 bases to trimming and J lost 0 bases; unmatched junction nucleotides: 9. CDR1 LNHDA and CDR2 SQIVND come from the germline V gene (reference sequence). The CDR3 is 17 amino acids. CDR3 region: CASSTLPGQGLNTEAFF. Written as DNA, the CDR3 is TGTGCCAGTAGTACTCTTCCGGGACAGGGTTTGAACACTGAAGCTTTCTTT.

Notes on this clone: The sample carries other DNA sequences with the same CDR3. The chain has TRBV6-5 and TRBJ2-7, with 12 bases matching TRBD2. V lost 6 bases, J lost 3 bases, and 6 bases stayed unmatched. The CDR3 contains 15 residues. CDR1 and CDR2 from the germline V gene are MNHEY and SVGAGI. In DNA form, the CDR3 reads TGTGCCAGCAGGGCGACTAGCGGGAGTAGCTACGAGCAGTACTTC. Protein product: CASRATSGSSYEQYF.

This clone came up a few times. This chain connects TRBV2 to TRBJ1-1, with a possible D match to TRBD1 (5 bases). This CDR3 region has 15 residues. Germline loops: CDR1 SNHLY, CDR2 FYNNEI. Trimming stripped 3 bases from V and 0 bases from J, with 11 bases between. The CDR3 reads CASSDRAGMNTEAFF. CDR3 coding DNA: TGTGCCAGCAGTGACCGAGCAGGGATGAACACTGAAGCTTTCTTT.

The rearrangement joins TRBV9 to TRBJ1-4; a possible D gene is TRBD1 (6 bases). The V gene lost 4 bases and the J gene lost 8 bases, with 15 bases spanning the gap. The CDR3 runs 14 residues. Per the germline V gene, CDR1 is SGDLS and CDR2 is YYNGEE. DNA for the CDR3: TGTGCCAGCAGCCCTCGATGGGGGGGCGAAAAACTGTTTTTT. Its protein is CASSPRWGGEKLFF.

The V and J genes are TRBV6-5 and TRBJ1-1; D call uncertain. Trimming cost V 7 bases and J 6 bases, with 18 bases left between them. The CDR3 loop spans 14 amino acids. In germline, CDR1 is MNHEY, CDR2 SVGAGI. The CDR3 loop reads CASILGGGRAEAFF. The CDR3, as DNA: TGTGCCAGCATTCTAGGTGGCGGGCGGGCTGAAGCTTTCTTT.

This clone was seen once. The CDR3 loop reads CASSTSRGQTLGTTDTQYF. The CDR3 DNA sequence: TGTGCCAGTAGTACCTCTCGAGGACAGACCCTAGGGACCACAGATACGCAGTATTTT. The chain joins TRBV19 to TRBJ2-3; D is perhaps TRBD1 (6 bases). CDR1 is LNHDA, CDR2 SQIVND, per germline (reference sequence). V was cut by 4 bases and J by 2 bases, with 25 bases left in between. CDR3 length: 19 residues. The whole variable domain, remainder taken from reference TRBV19 and TRBJ2-3, is DGGITQSPKYLFRKEGQNVTLSCEQNLNHDAMYWYRQDPGQGLRLIYYSQIVNDFQKGDIAEGYSVSREKKESFPLTVTSAQKNPTAFYLCASSTSRGQTLGTTDTQYFGPGTRLTVL.

The CDR3 nucleotides are TGTGCCAGCAGGTCAGACAGGGGGCGAGGAATACAAGCTTTCTTT. It codes for CASRSDRGRGIQAFF. This chain connects TRBV6-5 to TRBJ1-1, with 10 positions matching TRBD1. The V gene end was trimmed by 6 bases and the J gene end by 9 bases; junction bases not matched to a gene: 13. Germline loops: CDR1 MNHEY, CDR2 SVGAGI. This CDR3 contains 15 residues.

V usage is TRBV5-1 and J usage is TRBJ1-6, with D maybe TRBD1 (6 bases). Trimming shortened V by 1 base and J by 8 bases, and 13 bases separated the two germline ends. Germline V gives CDR1 SGHRS, CDR2 YFSETQ. This CDR3 spans 15 amino acids. In DNA, the CDR3 is TGCGCCAGCAGCTTGAAACCACAGGGTGATTCACCCCTCCACTTT. This codes for CASSLKPQGDSPLHF.

V is TRBV5-4 and J is TRBJ2-7, with D possibly TRBD2 on 6 matching bases. Looked up from germline, CDR1 is SGHNT and CDR2 is YYREEE (reference sequence). Between the trimmed V and J ends, which lost 3 bases and 3 bases, there was a span of 16 bases. There are 15 residues in the CDR3. DNA for the CDR3: TGTGCCAGCAGCTCGTCCCCCGGGACTTTCTACGAGCAGTACTTC. Amino acids: CASSSSPGTFYEQYF.

The chain employs TRBV15 and TRBJ1-2, with a tentative D call TRBD1 (5 bases). CDR1 is LNHNV, CDR2 YYDKDF, per germline (reference sequence). The V end was cut by 5 bases, the J end by 1 base, with 11 bases between. The CDR3 has 14 residues. CDR3 sequence: CATSAGRGNYGYTF. The CDR3 DNA reads as TGTGCCACCAGCGCCGGGAGGGGTAACTATGGCTACACCTTC. Looking up the rest from reference TRBV15 and TRBJ1-2 gives the full variable domain: DAMVIQNPRYQVTQFGKPVTLSCSQTLNHNVMYWYQQKSSQAPKLLFHYYDKDFNNEADTPDNFQSRRPNTSFCFLDIRSPGLGDTAMYLCATSAGRGNYGYTFGSGTRLTVV.

The gene calls are TRBV7-9 and TRBJ2-7, with D possibly matching TRBD2 (9 bases). The V and J ends lost 3 bases and 6 bases respectively, with 21 bases between them. CDR1 and CDR2 (germline): SEHNR, FQNEAQ (reference sequence). The length of the CDR3 is 16 residues. Here the CDR3 DNA reads TGTGCCAGCAGCTTGGGCCGGGCTAGCGGGACAGGCGAGCAGTACTTC. Its translation is CASSLGRASGTGEQYF.

This clone appeared a few times. The V call is TRBV7-2, the J call TRBJ2-5; 10 bases fit TRBD1. The ends lost 5 bases at V and 5 bases at J; junction bases unmatched: 5. The germline gives CDR1 SGHTA, CDR2 FQGNSA. The CDR3 loop spans 14 amino acids. The CDR3 DNA follows: TGTGCCAGCAGCCTAGACAGGGGGCGGGAGACCCAGTACTTC. It is translated as CASSLDRGRETQYF.

For this clone: This sample includes further DNA sequences coding for the same CDR3. The chain carries TRBV7-2 and TRBJ2-5; TRBD2 aligns across 11 bases. The V and J ends lost 3 bases and 3 bases, in that order; junction bases with no gene match: 0. This CDR3 is 14 amino acids long. The germline CDR1 and CDR2 sequences are SGHTA and FQGNSA. The CDR3, as DNA: TGTGCCAGCAGCTTGGGACTAGCGGAAGAGACCCAGTACTTC. Translating it yields CASSLGLAEETQYF.